Shown below are 3 T cell receptor beta chains from a single sample sequenced in a study of PD-L1 blockade in urothelial cancer. The time point is: pretreatment peripheral blood. TCRdb keeps only in-frame clones here, not all; method: immunoSEQ multiplex PCR. The table includes 30,000 to 35,000 clones, 84% detected once. The specimen was PBMCs, collected around atezolizumab (anti-PD-L1) treatment. The origin of the receptors is a man between 60 and 75 years old with urothelial cancer.

DNA of the CDR3: TGTGCCAGTAGTATCGGGGTTGCAACTAATGAAAAACTGTTTTTT. Translated: CASSIGVATNEKLFF. The chain links TRBV19 to TRBJ1-4; D call uncertain. CDR3 length: 15 amino acids. Germline CDR1 LNHDA, CDR2 SQIVND (reference sequence). Deletions cut 3 bases from V and 0 bases from J, with 8 bases between.

This clone was counted between two and nine times. The J gene is TRBJ2-2, the V gene TRBV28, with 10 positions matching TRBD2. CDR1 is MDHEN, CDR2 SYDVKM, per germline. The CDR3 length is 14 residues. Trimming removed 6 bases from V and 6 bases from J; junction bases left unmatched: 4. The CDR3 loop is CASRTSGLAGELFF. The CDR3 region has the DNA TGTGCCAGCAGGACTAGCGGGCTAGCCGGGGAGCTGTTTTTT.

This chain links TRBV19 with TRBJ2-2; 9 bases agree with TRBD2. With 1 base clipped from V and 8 bases from J, the junction kept 5 bases outside the gene matches. In germline, CDR1 is LNHDA, CDR2 SQIVND (reference sequence). The CDR3 is 15 amino acids. In DNA, the CDR3 is TGTGCCAGTAGTATAGGTCTAGCGGGAAGTGGGGAGCTGTTTTTT. This encodes CASSIGLAGSGELFF.